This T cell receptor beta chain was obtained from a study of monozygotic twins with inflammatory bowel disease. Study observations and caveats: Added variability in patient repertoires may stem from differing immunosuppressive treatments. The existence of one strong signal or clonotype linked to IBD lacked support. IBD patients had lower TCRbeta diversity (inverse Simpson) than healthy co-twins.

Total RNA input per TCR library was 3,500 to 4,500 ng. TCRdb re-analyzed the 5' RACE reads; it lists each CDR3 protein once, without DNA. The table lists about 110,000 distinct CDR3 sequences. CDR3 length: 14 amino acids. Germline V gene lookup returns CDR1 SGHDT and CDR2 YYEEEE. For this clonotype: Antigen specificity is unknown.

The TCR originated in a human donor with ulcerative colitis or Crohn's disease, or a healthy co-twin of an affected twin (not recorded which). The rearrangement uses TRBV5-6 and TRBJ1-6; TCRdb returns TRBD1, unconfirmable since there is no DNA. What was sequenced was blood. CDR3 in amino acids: CASSLPGTGPPLHF.